This T cell receptor (beta chain) was sequenced in a study of identical twins. The sample holds a few counts of this clonotype. TCRdb itself ran the 5' RACE reads through MiXCR, one entry per CDR3 protein. The sample records about 810,000 distinct CDR3 sequences, around 12% being singletons. The CDR3 contains 13 residues. Germline trimming cut 10 bases from V and 8 bases from J; bases unmatched to any gene: 6. Germline V gene sequence: CDR1 KGHDR, CDR2 SFDVKD. These data also formed part of another study, on yellow fever vaccine responses in identical twins.

This chain uses TRBV24-1 with TRBJ2-2, with 10 positions matching TRBD2. Sequencing input: PBMCs. The source is a young woman in good health. The CDR3 DNA sequence: TGTGCCACTTCTAGCGGGAGCAGTGGGGAGCTGTTTTTT. Residues: CATSSGSSGELFF.